Presented here are 29 T cell receptor beta chains from one specimen sequenced in a study of OX40 agonist ivuxolimab in advanced cancers. Profiled with immunoSEQ multiplex PCR; TCRdb holds only in-frame clones, not every one. The sample includes about 70,000 clones, about 93% seen only once; the top ten take about 8.3%. The sequencing here drew on CD4+ or CD8+ T cells sorted from blood, taken in a trial of the OX40 agonist ivuxolimab. The origin of the receptors is an adult with an advanced solid tumor such as melanoma, head and neck, liver or kidney cancer.

V usage is TRBV9 and J usage is TRBJ2-7; TRBD1 agrees at 8 bases. Germline V lookup: CDR1 SGDLS, CDR2 YYNGEE. This CDR3 is 14 amino acids long. V dropped 4 bases and J dropped 6; count of bases not matched to a gene: 9. This chain's CDR3 is CASSLGQGVREQYF. In nucleotides, the CDR3 is TGTGCCAGCAGCCTTGGACAGGGAGTCCGCGAGCAGTACTTC. Variable domain in full (rest from reference TRBV9 and TRBJ2-7): DSGVTQTPKHLITATGQRVTLRCSPRSGDLSVYWYQQSLDQGLQFLIQYYNGEERAKGNILERFSAQQFPDLHSELNLSSLELGDSALYFCASSLGQGVREQYFGPGTRLTVT.

The chain employs TRBV30 and TRBJ2-5, with D possibly being TRBD2 (5 bases). There are 16 residues in the CDR3. The V end was cut by 0 bases, the J end by 5 bases, with 19 bases between. The germline CDR1 and CDR2 sequences are GTSNPN and SVGIG (reference sequence). Here the CDR3 reads CAWSVLWRTSNETQYF. The CDR3 DNA sequence: TGTGCCTGGAGTGTACTTTGGCGAACTAGTAATGAGACCCAGTACTTC.

This clone was recorded once. The chain carries TRBV5-1 and TRBJ2-3; D remains ambiguous. V lost 0 bases and J 7 bases, leaving 21 bases between the germline ends. Per the germline V gene, CDR1 is SGHRS and CDR2 is YFSETQ. The CDR3 extends over 17 amino acids. In nucleotides, the CDR3 is TGCGCCAGCAGCTTGGCTTCCGGCACTTATAGTCAATATACGCAGTATTTT. Protein: CASSLASGTYSQYTQYF. Full variable domain (rest looked up from reference TRBV5-1 and TRBJ2-3): KAGVTQTPRYLIKTRGQQVTLSCSPISGHRSVSWYQQTPGQGLQFLFEYFSETQRNKGNFPGRFSGRQFSNSRSEMNVSTLELGDSALYLCASSLASGTYSQYTQYFGPGTRLTVL.

V and J are TRBV18 and TRBJ2-7; 8 bases align to TRBD1. Per the germline V gene, CDR1 is KGHSH and CDR2 is LQKENI. The CDR3 is 15 residues long. J lost 3 bases, V lost 3 bases, and 7 bases had no gene match. The CDR3 nucleotides are TGTGCCAGCTCACCGATAGGACAGGGCTTCTACGAGCAGTACTTC. It is translated as CASSPIGQGFYEQYF.

The chain uses TRBV11-2 and TRBJ1-1; D is perhaps TRBD1 (6 bases). CDR3 length equals 16 residues. Germline V CDR1 and CDR2: SGHAT, FQNNGV. Trimming shortened V by 1 base and J by 1 base, and 13 bases separated the two germline ends. For the CDR3, the DNA is TGTGCCAGCAGCTTAGGGTCAGGGGCCCCGAACACTGAAGCTTTCTTT. The encoded protein is CASSLGSGAPNTEAFF.

Only a few counts were recorded for this clone. The chain joins TRBV19 to TRBJ1-5; D remains unclear. The V end lost 3 bases, the J end lost 9 bases, and 9 bases lay between the germline ends. In germline, CDR1 is LNHDA, CDR2 SQIVND (reference sequence). The CDR3 loop spans 12 amino acids. CDR3 region: CASSIGSRPQHF. The CDR3 DNA reads TGTGCCAGTAGTATTGGGAGCAGGCCCCAGCATTTT.

The chain uses TRBV9 and TRBJ2-3; 8 bases are a match to TRBD2. There are 17 residues in the CDR3. V lost 3 bases and J lost 0; bases outside the gene matches: 9. The germline gives CDR1 SGDLS, CDR2 YYNGEE. The CDR3 DNA sequence: TGTGCCAGCAGCGCAGGAGGACTAGCAGCGAGCACAGATACGCAGTATTTT. It encodes CASSAGGLAASTDTQYF.

The V and J genes are TRBV9 and TRBJ2-7; TRBD2 aligns across 10 bases. Germline values: CDR1 SGDLS, CDR2 YYNGEE. Trimming removed 0 bases from V and 6 bases from J; junction bases left unmatched: 6. The CDR3 length is 15 residues. CDR3 nucleotides: TGTGCCAGCAGCGTAGCCGGGACTAGCGCTTTCGAGCAGTACTTC. Translated, it gives CASSVAGTSAFEQYF.

V is TRBV7-6 and J is TRBJ1-1; no clear D. V lost 1 base and J 0 bases, leaving 9 bases between the germline ends. The CDR3 is made up of 15 amino acids. CDR1 is SGHVS and CDR2 is FNYEAQ in the germline V gene. This CDR3 is CASSLGRFMNTEAFF. The CDR3 DNA follows: TGTGCCAGCAGCTTAGGCAGATTCATGAACACTGAAGCTTTCTTT.

This chain joins TRBV2 and TRBJ2-7, with D tentatively TRBD2 (5 bases). Germline V CDR1 and CDR2: SNHLY, FYNNEI. CDR3 length: 14 residues. Trimming removed 6 bases at V and 5 bases at J, with 17 bases between. The CDR3 spells CASRPVGGPNEQYF. Here the CDR3 DNA reads TGTGCCAGCAGACCAGTGGGCGGGCCAAACGAGCAGTACTTC.

The V gene is TRBV11-2, the J gene TRBJ1-4, with 8 bases that match TRBD1. CDR1 and CDR2 (germline): SGHAT, FQNNGV. The V gene end was trimmed by 5 bases and the J gene end by 5 bases; junction bases not matched to a gene: 4. CDR3 size: 14 residues. CDR3 sequence (DNA): TGTGCCAGCAGCAACAGGGGGGTGAATGAAAAACTGTTTTTT. Protein sequence: CASSNRGVNEKLFF.

The V gene is TRBV19, the J gene TRBJ1-4; unclear D gene. Trimming pared 3 bases from V and 8 bases from J, leaving 16 bases between. Germline V gives CDR1 LNHDA, CDR2 SQIVND (reference sequence). This CDR3 region has 15 residues. CDR3 coding DNA: TGTGCCAGTAGTATCAAGAGGGAATTAGGGGAAAAACTGTTTTTT. It codes for CASSIKRELGEKLFF.

This chain joins TRBV30 and TRBJ1-2, with D perhaps matching TRBD1 (5 bases). Germline V CDR1 and CDR2: GTSNPN, SVGIG (reference sequence). The CDR3 has 14 residues. The germline V and J ends were trimmed by 0 bases and 4 bases, with 12 bases remaining between them. CDR3: CAWSVEGAAYGYTF. For the CDR3, the DNA is TGTGCCTGGAGTGTAGAAGGGGCGGCCTATGGCTACACCTTC.

The chain employs TRBV7-3 and TRBJ2-1; D is possibly TRBD2 (7 bases). Germline CDR1 is SGHTA and CDR2 is FQGTGA. The germline V and J ends were trimmed by 3 bases and 2 bases, with 14 bases remaining between them. The CDR3 has 16 residues. CDR3 protein: CASSFTSAGAYNEQFF. The CDR3 bases are TGTGCCAGCAGCTTTACTAGCGCAGGGGCCTACAATGAGCAGTTCTTC.

This clone was seen only once. The rearrangement joins TRBV7-9 to TRBJ2-5; 7 nucleotides match TRBD1. Gene TRBJ2-7 matches the end of the DNA better, so the J call may be wrong. The CDR3 has 13 residues. Germline CDR1 SEHNR, CDR2 FQNEAQ (reference sequence). The CDR3 DNA follows: TGTGCCAGCAGCTTACCAGGGGGCTACGAGCAGTACTTC. Its translation is CASSLPGGYEQYF.

The chain carries TRBV7-8 and TRBJ1-1; 8 nucleotides match TRBD1. V was clipped by 0 bases and J by 3 bases; unmatched bases: 6. There are 16 residues in the CDR3. CDR1 SGHVS and CDR2 FQNEAQ come from the germline V gene. The CDR3 nucleotides read TGTGCCAGCAGCTTAGCGCGACAGGGGAGATACACTGAAGCTTTCTTT. It translates to CASSLARQGRYTEAFF.

This chain connects TRBV7-2 to TRBJ2-1; 9 positions match TRBD2. The CDR3 covers 16 residues. V trimming: 2 bases; J trimming: 7 bases; junction bases outside the gene matches: 9. Germline lookup yields CDR1 SGHTA and CDR2 FQGNSA. For the CDR3, the DNA is TGTGCCAGCAGCTTAAGCCCGGGACTAGCTCCGAATGAGCAGTTCTTC. Translated, it gives CASSLSPGLAPNEQFF.

The chain links TRBV5-5 to TRBJ1-3, with D perhaps matching TRBD1 (5 bases). Germline V gives CDR1 SGHKS, CDR2 YYEKEE (reference sequence). V dropped 4 bases and J dropped 0 bases, with 17 bases sitting between them. CDR3 length equals 17 residues. CDR3 sequence (DNA): TGTGCCAGCAGCGTGACAGCCTGGACCCTCTCTGGAAACACCATATATTTT. This encodes CASSVTAWTLSGNTIYF.

The chain combines TRBV4-3 with TRBJ2-1; TRBD1 is a possible D gene (6 bases). Germline-derived CDR1 and CDR2 are LGHNA and YSLEER. This CDR3 has 17 amino acids. V was cut by 0 bases and J by 4 bases, with 16 bases left in between. In DNA, the CDR3 is TGCGCCAGCAGCCAAGATTCCGTGGGGGCGATGTACAATGAGCAGTTCTTC. Translating gives CASSQDSVGAMYNEQFF.

This chain joins TRBV29-1 and TRBJ2-7; D possibly uses TRBD1 or TRBD2 (5 bases each). The CDR3 is made up of 13 amino acids. V lost 2 bases and J lost 7, with 15 bases in between. Germline-derived CDR1 and CDR2 are SQVTM and ANQGSEA. CDR3 in DNA: TGCAGCGTTGAATTTCTGGGGACGCGGGAGCAGTACTTC. Encoded protein: CSVEFLGTREQYF.

The chain joins TRBV10-3 to TRBJ2-1, with D hard to call. Germline V gene sequence: CDR1 ENHRY, CDR2 SYGVKD. Trimming stripped 0 bases from V and 6 bases from J, with 12 bases between. This CDR3 is 15 amino acids long. The CDR3 here is CAISESGNPGNEQFF. The CDR3 DNA reads TGTGCCATCAGTGAGTCTGGAAATCCGGGCAATGAGCAGTTCTTC.

The genes are TRBV4-2 and TRBJ2-3, with TRBD2 identical over 7 bases. Germline V gene data show CDR1 as LGHNA and CDR2 as YNFKEQ. The CDR3 is 16 amino acids. V shed 8 bases and J 3 bases; nucleotides not matched to a gene: 14. The CDR3 sequence: CASRSDALARTDTQYF. The CDR3 DNA follows: TGTGCCAGCCGAAGTGACGCACTAGCGAGGACAGATACGCAGTATTTT.

V and J are TRBV9 and TRBJ2-7; unclear D gene. The CDR3 spans 15 residues. Trimming removed 4 bases from V and 3 bases from J, with 17 bases in between. The germline CDR1 and CDR2 sequences are SGDLS and YYNGEE. The DNA of the CDR3 is TGTGCCAGCAGCCCTAAGAACGGACCACACTACGAGCAGTACTTC. Protein sequence: CASSPKNGPHYEQYF.

This chain's CDR3 is CASSPGNEQFF. In DNA form, the CDR3 reads TGTGCCAGCAGTCCGGGGAATGAGCAGTTCTTC. This sequence joins TRBV6-5 and TRBJ2-1; D possibly corresponds to TRBD2 (5 bases). Germline-derived CDR1 and CDR2 are MNHEY and SVGAGI. Trimming removed 5 bases at V and 7 bases at J, with 6 bases between. The CDR3 has 11 residues.

The J gene is TRBJ2-7, the V gene TRBV6-1; 7 nucleotides line up with TRBD1. V was pared by 2 bases and J by 4 bases, with 5 bases of the junction left unmatched. CDR1 and CDR2 (germline): MNHNS, SASEGT. The CDR3 is 14 residues long. This chain's CDR3 is CASSERGQLYEQYF. The CDR3 nucleotides read TGTGCCAGCAGTGAAAGGGGACAGTTATACGAGCAGTACTTC.

The rearrangement links TRBV6-5 to TRBJ2-7, with TRBD2 as a possible D gene (7 bases). This CDR3 comprises 15 residues. The V gene lost 2 bases and the J gene lost 2 bases, with 13 bases spanning the gap. Germline-derived CDR1 and CDR2 are MNHEY and SVGAGI. The CDR3 nucleotides are TGTGCCAGCAGTTACGGGAGGGGGTCCGCCTACGAGCAGTACTTC. This translates into CASSYGRGSAYEQYF.

This chain uses TRBV27 with TRBJ2-1; D may correspond to TRBD1 or TRBD2 (5 bases each). Germline-derived CDR1 and CDR2 are MNHEY and SMNVEV (reference sequence). Trimming stripped 4 bases from V and 5 bases from J, with 6 bases between. The CDR3 totals 12 residues. Here the CDR3 reads CASSWGNNEQFF. CDR3 sequence (DNA): TGTGCCAGCAGTTGGGGGAACAATGAGCAGTTCTTC.

The chain uses TRBV2 and TRBJ2-7; no clear D gene. The germline V and J ends were trimmed by 2 bases and 3 bases, with 5 bases remaining between them. The CDR3 loop spans 12 amino acids. Germline CDR1 reads SNHLY; CDR2 reads FYNNEI. CDR3 loop: CASSETVYEQYF. The CDR3 bases are TGTGCCAGCAGTGAAACGGTCTACGAGCAGTACTTC.

The count of this clone is one. The chain combines TRBV27 with TRBJ2-3, with 8 positions matching TRBD2. Germline V gene data show CDR1 as MNHEY and CDR2 as SMNVEV (reference sequence). The CDR3 runs 17 residues. J gave up 0 bases and V 3 bases, and 8 bases lay outside the gene matches. The CDR3 is CASSFLLAGSSTDTQYF. The CDR3 region has the DNA TGTGCCAGCAGTTTCCTTTTAGCGGGGAGTAGCACAGATACGCAGTATTTT.